This paragraph covers one T cell receptor (beta chain) sequence. Its specificity is not known. With V trimmed by 5 bases and J by 2 bases, 0 bases remained unmatched. The CDR3 length is 14 residues. Per germline, CDR1 SGHRS and CDR2 YFSETQ. Patients affected by ophthalmopathy presented a Clinical Activity Score of at least 3, a NOSPECS grade of at least 4, and disease duration below 3 months. It was RNA transcripts that yielded the amplified TCR beta CDR3 regions. During a first-round RT-PCR of the TCR CDR3, the HTBI primer set was used. TCRdb re-called the multiplex PCR reads with MiXCR, one entry per CDR3 protein. The sample consists of hundreds of thousands of distinct CDR3 sequences, 20% of them appearing once. These data belong to a study of T cells in Graves' hyperthyroidism and ophthalmopathy. Study-level background: Blood from the periphery was taken at initial diagnosis, before any treatment.

Whole-study findings and limits: Blood also held most thyroid clonotypes expanded beyond 0.001. In simple terms, a model built on 13 V-J features told ophthalmopathy apart from stable hyperthyroidism.

Specimen: blood. This TCR came from a man in his forties or fifties with Graves' ophthalmopathy. This sequence joins TRBV5-1 and TRBJ2-2; 10 bases map to TRBD2. CDR3 sequence (DNA): TGCGCCAGCAGACTAGCGGGAAACACCGGGGAGCTGTTTTTT. Encoded protein: CASRLAGNTGELFF.